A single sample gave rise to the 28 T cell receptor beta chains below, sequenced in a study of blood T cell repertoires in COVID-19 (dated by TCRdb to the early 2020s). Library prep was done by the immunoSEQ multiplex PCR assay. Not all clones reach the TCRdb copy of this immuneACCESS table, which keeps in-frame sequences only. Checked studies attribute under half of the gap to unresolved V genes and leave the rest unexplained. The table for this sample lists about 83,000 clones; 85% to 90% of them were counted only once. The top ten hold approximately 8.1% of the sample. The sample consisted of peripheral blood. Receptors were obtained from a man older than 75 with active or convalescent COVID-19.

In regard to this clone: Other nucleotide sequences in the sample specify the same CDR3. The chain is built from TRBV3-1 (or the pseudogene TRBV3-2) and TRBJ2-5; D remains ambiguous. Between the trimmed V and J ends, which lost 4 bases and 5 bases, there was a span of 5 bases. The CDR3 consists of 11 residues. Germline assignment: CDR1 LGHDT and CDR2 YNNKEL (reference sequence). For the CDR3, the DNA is TGTGCCAGCAGCCCAGGCGAGACCCAGTACTTC. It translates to CASSPGETQYF.

The CDR3 protein is CASRPDSLSGNTIYF. The CDR3 bases are TGTGCCAGCAGGCCGGACAGTCTCTCTGGAAACACCATATATTTT. The genes are TRBV6-5 and TRBJ1-3, with a tentative D call TRBD1 (6 bases). The CDR3 length is 15 residues. V was pared by 6 bases and J by 0 bases, with 12 bases between. Germline lookup yields CDR1 MNHEY and CDR2 SVGAGI.

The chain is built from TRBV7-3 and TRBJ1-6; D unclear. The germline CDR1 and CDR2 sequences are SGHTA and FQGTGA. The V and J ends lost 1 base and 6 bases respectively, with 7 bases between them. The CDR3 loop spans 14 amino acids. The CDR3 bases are TGTGCCAGCAGCTTAAGCGGCTTTAATTCACCCCTCCACTTT. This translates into CASSLSGFNSPLHF.

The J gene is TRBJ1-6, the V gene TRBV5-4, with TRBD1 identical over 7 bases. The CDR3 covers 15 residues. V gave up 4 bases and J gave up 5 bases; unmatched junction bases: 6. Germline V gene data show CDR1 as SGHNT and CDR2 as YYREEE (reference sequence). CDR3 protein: CASSPWGQNNSPLHF. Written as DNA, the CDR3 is TGTGCCAGCAGCCCCTGGGGACAGAATAATTCACCCCTCCACTTT.

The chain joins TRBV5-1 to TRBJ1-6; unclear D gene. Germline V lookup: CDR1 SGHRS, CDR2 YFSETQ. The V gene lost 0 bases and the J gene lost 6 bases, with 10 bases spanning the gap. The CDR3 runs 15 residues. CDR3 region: CASSLESVSNSPLHF. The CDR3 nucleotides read TGCGCCAGCAGCTTGGAGTCAGTGTCTAATTCACCCCTCCACTTT.

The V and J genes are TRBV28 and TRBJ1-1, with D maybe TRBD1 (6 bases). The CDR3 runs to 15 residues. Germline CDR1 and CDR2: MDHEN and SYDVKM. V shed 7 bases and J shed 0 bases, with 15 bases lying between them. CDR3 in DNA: TGTGCCAGCACGGGACACGCCGGAGTGAACACTGAAGCTTTCTTT. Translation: CASTGHAGVNTEAFF. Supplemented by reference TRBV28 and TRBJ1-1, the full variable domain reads DVKVTQSSRYLVKRTGEKVFLECVQDMDHENMFWYRQDPGLGLRLIYFSYDVKMKEKGDIPEGYSVSREKKERFSLILESASTNQTSMYLCASTGHAGVNTEAFFGQGTRLTVV.

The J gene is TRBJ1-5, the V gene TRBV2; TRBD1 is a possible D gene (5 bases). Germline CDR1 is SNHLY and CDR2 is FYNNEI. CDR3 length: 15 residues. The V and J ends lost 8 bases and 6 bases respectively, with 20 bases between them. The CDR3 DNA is TGTGCCAGCCTTGACCAGGAGGCCGGGGGTCAGCCCCAGCATTTT. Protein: CASLDQEAGGQPQHF. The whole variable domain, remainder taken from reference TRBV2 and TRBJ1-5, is EPEVTQTPSHQVTQMGQEVILRCVPISNHLYFYWYRQILGQKVEFLVSFYNNEISEKSEIFDDQFSVERPDGSNFTLKIRSTKLEDSAMYFCASLDQEAGGQPQHFGDGTRLSIL.

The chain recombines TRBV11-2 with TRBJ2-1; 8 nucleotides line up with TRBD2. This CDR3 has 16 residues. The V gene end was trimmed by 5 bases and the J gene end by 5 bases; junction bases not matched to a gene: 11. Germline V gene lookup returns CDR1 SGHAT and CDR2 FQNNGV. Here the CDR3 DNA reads TGTGCCAGCAGCCCCAAAGCCCTTAGCGGGAACAATGAGCAGTTCTTC. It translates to CASSPKALSGNNEQFF.

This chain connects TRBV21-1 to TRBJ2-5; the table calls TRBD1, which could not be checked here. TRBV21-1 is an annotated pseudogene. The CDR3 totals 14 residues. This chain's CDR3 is CASSMAGWQETQYF. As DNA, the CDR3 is TGTGCCAGCAGCATGGCAGGGTGGCAAGAGACCCAGTACTTC.

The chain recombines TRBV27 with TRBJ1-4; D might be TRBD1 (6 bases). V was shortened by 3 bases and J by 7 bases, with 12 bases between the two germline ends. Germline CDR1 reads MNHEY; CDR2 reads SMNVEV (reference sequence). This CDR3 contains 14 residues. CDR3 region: CASSLRGSFEKLFF. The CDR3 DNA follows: TGTGCCAGCAGTTTGAGGGGGTCGTTTGAAAAACTGTTTTTT. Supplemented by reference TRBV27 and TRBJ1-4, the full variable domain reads EAQVTQNPRYLITVTGKKLTVTCSQNMNHEYMSWYRQDPGLGLRQIYYSMNVEVTDKGDVPEGYKVSRKEKRNFPLILESPSPNQTSLYFCASSLRGSFEKLFFGSGTQLSVL.

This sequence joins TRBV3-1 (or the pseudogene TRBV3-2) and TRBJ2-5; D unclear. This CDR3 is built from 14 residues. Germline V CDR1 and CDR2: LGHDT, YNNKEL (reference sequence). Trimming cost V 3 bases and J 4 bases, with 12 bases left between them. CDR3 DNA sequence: TGTGCCAGCAGCCAGAGGAACACCAGAGAGACCCAGTACTTC. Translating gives CASSQRNTRETQYF.

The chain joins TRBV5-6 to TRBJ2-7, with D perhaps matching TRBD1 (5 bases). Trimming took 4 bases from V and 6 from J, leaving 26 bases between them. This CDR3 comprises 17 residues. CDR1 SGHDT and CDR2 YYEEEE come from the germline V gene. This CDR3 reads CASSLGTGWVVGLEQYV. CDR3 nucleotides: TGTGCCAGCAGCCTGGGCACAGGTTGGGTAGTCGGGCTCGAGCAGTACGTC.

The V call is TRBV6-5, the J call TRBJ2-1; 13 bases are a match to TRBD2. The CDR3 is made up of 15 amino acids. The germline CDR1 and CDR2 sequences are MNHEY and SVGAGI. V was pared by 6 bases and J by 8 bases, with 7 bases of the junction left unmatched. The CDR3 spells CASSGLAGAFDEQFF. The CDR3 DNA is TGTGCCAGCAGCGGACTAGCGGGAGCATTCGATGAGCAGTTCTTC.

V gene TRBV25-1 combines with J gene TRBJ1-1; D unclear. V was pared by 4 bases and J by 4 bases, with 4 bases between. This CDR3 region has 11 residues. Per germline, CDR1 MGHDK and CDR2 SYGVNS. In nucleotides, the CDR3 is TGTGCCAGCAGTGCTTTCACTGAAGCTTTCTTT. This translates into CASSAFTEAFF.

The DNA for the CDR3 is TGTGCCAGCAGCAGCGTGGCAGATACGCAGTATTTT. It translates to CASSSVADTQYF. V is TRBV7-9 and J is TRBJ2-3; no clear D gene. Trimming pared 5 bases from V and 4 bases from J, leaving 7 bases between. The CDR3 has 12 residues. Germline CDR1 is SEHNR and CDR2 is FQNEAQ (reference sequence). The full variable domain, its missing parts supplied by reference TRBV7-9 and TRBJ2-3, is DTGVSQNPRHKITKRGQNVTFRCDPISEHNRLYWYRQTLGQGPEFLTYFQNEAQLEKSRLLSDRFSAERPKGSFSTLEIQRTEQGDSAMYLCASSSVADTQYFGPGTRLTVL.

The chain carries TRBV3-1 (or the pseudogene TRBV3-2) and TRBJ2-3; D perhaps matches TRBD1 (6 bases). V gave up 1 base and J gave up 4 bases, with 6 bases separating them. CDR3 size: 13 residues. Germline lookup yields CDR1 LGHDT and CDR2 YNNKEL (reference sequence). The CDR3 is CASSQAGADTQYF. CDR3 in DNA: TGTGCCAGCAGCCAAGCAGGGGCAGATACGCAGTATTTT.

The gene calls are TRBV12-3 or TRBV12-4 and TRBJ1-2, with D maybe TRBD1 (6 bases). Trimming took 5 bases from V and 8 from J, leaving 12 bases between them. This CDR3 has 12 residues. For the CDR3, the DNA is TGTGCCAGCAGTCAGGGGCCGGCCGGCTACACCTTC. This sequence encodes CASSQGPAGYTF.

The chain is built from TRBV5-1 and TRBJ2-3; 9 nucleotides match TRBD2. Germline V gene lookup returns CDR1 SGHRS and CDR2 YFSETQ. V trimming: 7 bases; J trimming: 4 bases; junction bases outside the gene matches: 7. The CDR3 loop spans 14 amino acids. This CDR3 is CASLAGVGADTQYF. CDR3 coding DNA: TGCGCCAGCTTAGCGGGGGTTGGGGCAGATACGCAGTATTTT.

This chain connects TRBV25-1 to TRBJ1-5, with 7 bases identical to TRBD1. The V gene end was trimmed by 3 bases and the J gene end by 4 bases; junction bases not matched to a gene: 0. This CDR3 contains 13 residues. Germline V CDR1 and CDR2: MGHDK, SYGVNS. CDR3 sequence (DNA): TGTGCCAGCAGTGAGACAGGGAATCAGCCCCAGCATTTT. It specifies CASSETGNQPQHF. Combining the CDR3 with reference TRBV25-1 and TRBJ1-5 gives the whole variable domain EADIYQTPRYLVIGTGKKITLECSQTMGHDKMYWYQQDPGMELHLIHYSYGVNSTEKGDLSSESTVSRIRTEHFPLTLESARPSHTSQYLCASSETGNQPQHFGDGTRLSIL.

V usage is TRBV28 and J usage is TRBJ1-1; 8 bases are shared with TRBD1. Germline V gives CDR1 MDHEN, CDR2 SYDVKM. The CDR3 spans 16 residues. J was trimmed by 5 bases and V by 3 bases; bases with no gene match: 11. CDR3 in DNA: TGTGCCAGCAGTTTTCTGCAGGGGGCGAGGAAAACTGAAGCTTTCTTT. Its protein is CASSFLQGARKTEAFF.

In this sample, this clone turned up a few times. Here the CDR3 DNA reads TGCGCCAGCAGCTTGCGTGCAGGGGGCTCGACTGAAGCTTTCTTT. Its protein product is CASSLRAGGSTEAFF. This sequence joins TRBV5-1 and TRBJ1-1; 8 bases are a match to TRBD1. Germline V lookup: CDR1 SGHRS, CDR2 YFSETQ. The length of the CDR3 is 15 residues. V was pared by 1 base and J by 5 bases, with 7 bases of the junction left unmatched.

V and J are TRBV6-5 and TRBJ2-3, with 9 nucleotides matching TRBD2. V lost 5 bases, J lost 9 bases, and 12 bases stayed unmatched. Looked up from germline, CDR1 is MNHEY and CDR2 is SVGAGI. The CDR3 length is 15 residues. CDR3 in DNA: TGTGCCAGCAGTCCGCGGGGGGGCGCTCGAGGCACGCAGTATTTT. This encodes CASSPRGGARGTQYF.

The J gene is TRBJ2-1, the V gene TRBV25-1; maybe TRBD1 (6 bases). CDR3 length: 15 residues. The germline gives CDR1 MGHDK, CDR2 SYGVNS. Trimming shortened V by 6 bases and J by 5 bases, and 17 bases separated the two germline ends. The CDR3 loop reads CASSDDRSPDNEQFF. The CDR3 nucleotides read TGTGCCAGCAGCGATGACAGGTCCCCGGACAATGAGCAGTTCTTC.

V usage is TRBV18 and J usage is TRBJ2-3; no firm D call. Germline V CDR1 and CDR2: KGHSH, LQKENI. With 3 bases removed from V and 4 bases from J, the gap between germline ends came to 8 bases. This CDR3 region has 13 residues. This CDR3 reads CASSPSSSDTQYF. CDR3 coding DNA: TGTGCCAGCTCACCGTCGTCGTCAGATACGCAGTATTTT.

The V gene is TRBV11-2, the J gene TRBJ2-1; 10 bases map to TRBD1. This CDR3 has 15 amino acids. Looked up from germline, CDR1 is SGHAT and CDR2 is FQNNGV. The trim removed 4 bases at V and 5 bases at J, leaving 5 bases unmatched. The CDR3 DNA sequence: TGTGCCAGCAGCTCGGGACAGGGGACGCACAATGAGCAGTTCTTC. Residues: CASSSGQGTHNEQFF. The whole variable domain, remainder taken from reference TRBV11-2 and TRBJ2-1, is EAGVAQSPRYKIIEKRQSVAFWCNPISGHATLYWYQQILGQGPKLLIQFQNNGVVDDSQLPKDRFSAERLKGVDSTLKIQPAKLEDSAVYLCASSSGQGTHNEQFFGPGTRLTVL.

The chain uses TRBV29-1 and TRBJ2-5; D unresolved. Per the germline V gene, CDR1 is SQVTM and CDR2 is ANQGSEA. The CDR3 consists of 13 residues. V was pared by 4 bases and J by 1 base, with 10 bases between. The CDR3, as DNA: TGCAGCGTTGTAGTCCTTCTCCAAGAGACCCAGTACTTC. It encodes CSVVVLLQETQYF.

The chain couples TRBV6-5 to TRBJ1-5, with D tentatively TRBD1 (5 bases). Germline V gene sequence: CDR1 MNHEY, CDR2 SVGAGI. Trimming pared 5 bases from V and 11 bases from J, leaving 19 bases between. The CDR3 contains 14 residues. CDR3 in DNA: TGTGCCAGCAGTCCAGACAGAGCCTTGTCAGCCCAGCATTTT. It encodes CASSPDRALSAQHF.

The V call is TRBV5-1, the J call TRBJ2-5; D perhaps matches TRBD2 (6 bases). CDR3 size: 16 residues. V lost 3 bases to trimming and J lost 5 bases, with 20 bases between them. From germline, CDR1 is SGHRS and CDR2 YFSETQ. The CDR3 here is CASSSNGAPGAETQYF. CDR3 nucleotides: TGCGCCAGCAGCTCAAACGGGGCCCCGGGAGCCGAGACCCAGTACTTC.